This T cell receptor (beta chain) was profiled in a study of T cell repertoires in cytomegalovirus infection. The overall study: Selected CMV epitopes included recently identified HLA-C-restricted ones as well as well-studied HLA-B-restricted ones. Carrying CMV and the relevant HLA type showed in public TCR beta signatures.

The sample holds a few counts of this clonotype. The target antigen is unknown. Germline values: CDR1 PRHDT, CDR2 FYEKMQ (reference sequence). The CDR3 runs 17 residues. Trimming stripped 0 bases from V and 3 bases from J, with 17 bases between. TCRdb redid the calling of the reads with MiXCR, one entry per CDR3 protein. The sample has under 150,000 distinct CDR3 sequences; 30% to 35% are singletons. The source was CD8+ T cells from cultured PBMCs, collected from culture after CMV antigen stimulation. This TCR came from a human donor in good health (CMV status not recorded). Some clones in this sample may be carry-over from other donors' samples. This chain links TRBV13 with TRBJ1-1, with unresolved D. The CDR3 sequence is CASSLGRSPRSDTEAFF. The CDR3 DNA reads TGTGCCAGCAGCTTAGGAAGATCCCCTAGATCGGACACTGAAGCTTTCTTT.